The 15 T cell receptor beta chains below come from one sample, sequenced in a study of human T cells and chemical hapten exposure. Described time point: patch test 2, 6 weeks after DPC sensitization. Stated treatment: therapeutic diphenylcyclopropenone sensitization with weekly scalp DPC. TCRdb re-called the RACE reads with MiXCR, one entry per CDR3 protein. The table records some 89,000 distinct CDR3 sequences, about 9.4% of them present only once. Sequencing used whole blood, obtained in connection with sensitization to the hapten diphenylcyclopropenone (DPC). Receptors originate from a woman aged 25 to 39 with alopecia areata. Some clones in this sample may be carry-over from other donors' samples.

This clonotype was seen at least ten times. The chain recombines TRBV5-1 with TRBJ2-2; D perhaps matches TRBD2 (5 bases). Trimming stripped 0 bases from V and 0 bases from J, with 6 bases between. The CDR3 consists of 15 residues. The germline CDR1 and CDR2 sequences are SGHRS and YFSETQ. CDR3 in amino acids: CASSLGGSNTGELFF. DNA of the CDR3: TGCGCCAGCAGCTTGGGAGGGTCGAACACCGGGGAGCTGTTTTTT.

This clonotype was seen at least ten times. The chain employs TRBV5-4 and TRBJ1-4; weak D call: TRBD1 (6 bases). This CDR3 spans 15 amino acids. Germline V gene sequence: CDR1 SGHNT, CDR2 YYREEE (reference sequence). V was pared by 0 bases and J by 3 bases, with 9 bases between. CDR3 sequence reads: CASSLGQVPNEKLFF. The CDR3 nucleotides are TGTGCCAGCAGCTTGGGACAGGTCCCTAATGAAAAACTGTTTTTT.

This clonotype was seen repeatedly, ten times or more. J is TRBJ1-1 and V is TRBV29-1; D is uncertain. This CDR3 comprises 11 residues. The germline CDR1 and CDR2 sequences are SQVTM and ANQGSEA. The V and J ends lost 6 bases and 4 bases respectively, with 9 bases between them. The CDR3 DNA sequence: TGCAGCGTGGGAGCATTCACTGAAGCTTTCTTT. It translates to CSVGAFTEAFF.

V and J are TRBV2 and TRBJ2-2; D tentatively fits TRBD1 or TRBD2 (6 bases each). The CDR3 runs 14 residues. V was shortened by 7 bases and J by 5 bases, with 14 bases between the two germline ends. Germline loops: CDR1 SNHLY, CDR2 FYNNEI. CDR3 bases: TGTGCCAGCACCCCGGGGGCTGCAACCGGGGAGCTGTTTTTT. This encodes CASTPGAATGELFF.

In this sample, this clonotype turned up many times. The rearrangement joins TRBV12-3 or TRBV12-4 to TRBJ1-3; a possible D gene is TRBD1 (6 bases). Trimming removed 6 bases from V and 1 base from J, with 13 bases in between. The CDR3 totals 15 residues. As DNA, the CDR3 is TGTGCCAGCAGCCAGGACGGGACATCTGGAAACACCATATATTTT. Its translation is CASSQDGTSGNTIYF.

This clonotype was counted ten times or more. This chain joins TRBV4-2 and TRBJ2-2; a weak D match, TRBD2 (7 bases). CDR3 length: 17 amino acids. Trimming left V 0 bases short and J 1 base short, with 12 bases between. Germline CDR1 reads LGHNA; CDR2 reads YNFKEQ. The CDR3 DNA sequence: TGTGCCAGCAGCCAAGAAGGCGGGGGCCGGAACACCGGGGAGCTGTTTTTT. It is translated as CASSQEGGGRNTGELFF.

This clonotype was found many times. This chain joins TRBV5-1 and TRBJ2-7; the D call may be TRBD1 or TRBD2 (5 bases each). CDR3 length equals 15 residues. Trimming pared 4 bases from V and 6 bases from J, leaving 20 bases between. The germline gives CDR1 SGHRS, CDR2 YFSETQ. CDR3 amino acids: CASSVRQSERGEQYF. The DNA of the CDR3 is TGCGCCAGCAGCGTACGACAGTCGGAACGGGGCGAGCAGTACTTC.

The chain combines TRBV28 with TRBJ2-5, with D unclear. The CDR3 loop spans 14 amino acids. The germline V gene encodes CDR1 MDHEN and CDR2 SYDVKM. The V end lost 3 bases, the J end lost 9 bases, and 17 bases lay between the germline ends. In nucleotides, the CDR3 is TGTGCCAGCAGTTTTCGTGGGCCTCTAGTTTCCCAGTACTTC. Amino acid sequence: CASSFRGPLVSQYF.

There are many counts of this clonotype. The chain carries TRBV4-2 and TRBJ1-1, with D maybe TRBD1 (5 bases). The CDR3 spans 16 residues. Trimming took 4 bases from V and 0 from J, leaving 15 bases between them. The V gene's germline CDR1 is LGHNA and CDR2 YNFKEQ. The CDR3 DNA is TGTGCCAGCAGCCGACGGGACCGCACGATGAACACTGAAGCTTTCTTT. Protein sequence: CASSRRDRTMNTEAFF.

A few counts support this clonotype. The chain links TRBV12-3 or TRBV12-4 to TRBJ1-1, with D unclear. The CDR3 sequence is 12 residues long. The V end was cut by 8 bases, the J end by 1 base, with 8 bases between. CDR3 bases: TGTGCCAGCCGAGCAGAGAACACTGAAGCTTTCTTT. It codes for CASRAENTEAFF.

This clonotype turned up a few times. The chain links TRBV20-1 to TRBJ2-7, with D perhaps being TRBD1 or TRBD2 (6 bases each). V lost 5 bases to trimming and J lost 4 bases, with 12 bases between them. The CDR3 contains 12 residues. Looked up from germline, CDR1 is DFQATT and CDR2 is SNEGSKA (reference sequence). The CDR3 DNA is TGCAGTGCTTCAGAGGGGGGATACGAGCAGTACTTC. Residues: CSASEGGYEQYF.

This clonotype was detected ten times or more. The chain joins TRBV30 to TRBJ1-5, with D unclear. This CDR3 has 13 amino acids. Germline assignment: CDR1 GTSNPN and CDR2 SVGIG (reference sequence). The V end was cut by 5 bases, the J end by 6 bases, with 14 bases between. The CDR3 is CAWAKGSGQPQHF. CDR3 nucleotide sequence: TGTGCCTGGGCAAAGGGTTCCGGTCAGCCCCAGCATTTT.

This clonotype was counted many times. V gene TRBV20-1 combines with J gene TRBJ2-1; TRBD2 matches 8 bases. Germline V gene lookup returns CDR1 DFQATT and CDR2 SNEGSKA (reference sequence). CDR3 size: 15 residues. The junction had 6 bases not matched to a gene; V was cut back by 0 bases and J by 5 bases. The CDR3 DNA is TGCAGTGCTAGAGATGAAAGCGGGAGTGACAATGAGCAGTTCTTC. Translated: CSARDESGSDNEQFF.

Many counts were recorded for this clonotype. This chain connects TRBV5-1 to TRBJ2-6; possibly TRBD2 for D (5 bases). The germline gives CDR1 SGHRS, CDR2 YFSETQ. The V and J ends lost 4 bases and 3 bases respectively, with 17 bases between them. This CDR3 region has 17 residues. The CDR3 protein is CASSPRATAIGANVLTF. CDR3 DNA: TGCGCCAGCAGCCCGAGGGCCACGGCTATTGGGGCCAACGTCCTGACTTTC.

This clonotype has ten or more counts. The chain links TRBV3-1 to TRBJ1-1; 12 bases line up with TRBD1. CDR1 LGHDT and CDR2 YNNKEL come from the germline V gene (reference sequence). Germline trimming cut 3 bases from V and 0 bases from J; bases unmatched to any gene: 2. The CDR3 covers 16 residues. CDR3 DNA: TGTGCCAGCAGCCAGGGACAGGGGGCGATGAACACTGAAGCTTTCTTT. Protein product: CASSQGQGAMNTEAFF.